The rows below give T cell receptor beta chains drawn from one sample of a study of T cell changes during pregnancy in multiple sclerosis. Profiled with immunoSEQ multiplex PCR; TCRdb holds only in-frame clones, not every one. The sample lists 90,000 to 130,000 clones; around nine tenths were seen once. The material sequenced was peripheral blood, taken in the third trimester of pregnancy. These receptors were collected from a female donor with multiple sclerosis, enrolled in a pregnancy study. Each CDR3 is given with its conserved first and last residue. D genes are given only for firm matches. Only part of the rows carry a size: once, few, many, or a class if the clone is expanded.

abundance: once; j_gene: TRBJ2-2; d_gene: TRBD2; v_gene: TRBV7-6; CDR3aa: CASSLGGLAGGDTGELFF; CDR3nt: TGTGCCAGCAGCTTAGGGGGACTAGCGGGAGGAGACACCGGGGAGCTGTTTTTT
abundance: -; j_gene: TRBJ2-2; d_gene: -; v_gene: TRBV5-1; CDR3aa: CASSPDGFNTGELFF; CDR3nt: TGCGCCAGCAGCCCCGACGGGTTTAACACCGGGGAGCTGTTTTTT
abundance: -; j_gene: TRBJ2-3; d_gene: TRBD1; v_gene: TRBV5-1; CDR3aa: CASSSGGWGSTDTQYF; CDR3nt: TGCGCCAGCAGCTCAGGGGGCTGGGGGAGCACAGATACGCAGTATTTT
abundance: once; j_gene: TRBJ1-2; d_gene: -; v_gene: TRBV9; CDR3aa: CASSVSSTGNYGYTF; CDR3nt: TGTGCCAGCAGCGTATCCTCGACGGGGAACTATGGCTACACCTTC
abundance: -; j_gene: TRBJ2-3; d_gene: TRBD2; v_gene: TRBV5-1; CDR3aa: CASTAGGGTDTQYF; CDR3nt: TGCGCCAGCACGGCGGGAGGAGGGACAGATACGCAGTATTTT
abundance: -; j_gene: TRBJ2-5; d_gene: TRBD1; v_gene: TRBV5-6; CDR3aa: CASSFGQGTQETQYF; CDR3nt: TGTGCCAGCAGCTTCGGACAGGGAACGCAAGAGACCCAGTACTTC
abundance: -; j_gene: TRBJ2-3; d_gene: TRBD1; v_gene: TRBV11-1; CDR3aa: CASSLRTGRDTQYF; CDR3nt: TGTGCCAGCAGCTTACGGACAGGAAGGGATACGCAGTATTTT
abundance: -; j_gene: TRBJ2-3; d_gene: TRBD2; v_gene: TRBV5-1; CDR3aa: CASSLLAGDTDTQYF; CDR3nt: TGCGCCAGCAGCCTTCTAGCGGGAGACACAGATACGCAGTATTTT
abundance: once; j_gene: TRBJ1-1; d_gene: -; v_gene: TRBV10-3; CDR3aa: CAISTGSMNTEAFF; CDR3nt: TGTGCCATCAGTACAGGGTCTATGAACACTGAAGCTTTCTTT
abundance: -; j_gene: TRBJ2-3; d_gene: TRBD2; v_gene: TRBV19; CDR3aa: CASKAGVTDTQYF; CDR3nt: TGTGCCAGTAAAGCGGGAGTAACAGATACGCAGTATTTT
abundance: -; j_gene: TRBJ2-7; d_gene: -; v_gene: TRBV28; CDR3aa: CASSPLRSQREQYF; CDR3nt: TGTGCCAGCAGTCCGTTGAGGAGTCAGCGGGAGCAGTACTTC